What follows are 18 T cell receptor beta chains derived from one specimen sequenced in a study of shared T cell receptors in the human thymus. TCRdb's table, derived via immunoSEQ multiplex PCR, lists solely in-frame clones and lacks some. The table has hundreds of thousands of clones, around 82% seen once. These same data were also listed under a study on human thymus T cells.

The source material was thymocytes. The receptors originated from a boy under two years old with a congenital heart defect.

The sample holds one count of this clone. This sequence joins TRBV28 and TRBJ2-1; no definite D call. This CDR3 region has 15 residues. Germline loops: CDR1 MDHEN, CDR2 SYDVKM. The V and J ends lost 3 bases and 0 bases respectively, with 9 bases between them. This chain's CDR3 is CASSFELSSYNEQFF. Here the CDR3 DNA reads TGTGCCAGCAGTTTCGAACTTTCCTCCTACAATGAGCAGTTCTTC. The whole variable domain, filled in from reference TRBV28 and TRBJ2-1, reads DVKVTQSSRYLVKRTGEKVFLECVQDMDHENMFWYRQDPGLGLRLIYFSYDVKMKEKGDIPEGYSVSREKKERFSLILESASTNQTSMYLCASSFELSSYNEQFFGPGTRLTVL.

The chain combines TRBV25-1 with TRBJ1-4; tentative D call: TRBD1 (6 bases). The CDR3 has 17 amino acids. Per the germline V gene, CDR1 is MGHDK and CDR2 is SYGVNS. Trimming took 4 bases from V and 2 from J, leaving 17 bases between them. CDR3 sequence: CASSGRDTTSTNEKLFF. In DNA form, the CDR3 reads TGTGCCAGCAGTGGCCGGGACACGACATCGACTAATGAAAAACTGTTTTTT. Full variable domain (outside the CDR3, taken from reference TRBV25-1 and TRBJ1-4): EADIYQTPRYLVIGTGKKITLECSQTMGHDKMYWYQQDPGMELHLIHYSYGVNSTEKGDLSSESTVSRIRTEHFPLTLESARPSHTSQYLCASSGRDTTSTNEKLFFGSGTQLSVL.

V and J are TRBV6-4 and TRBJ2-1; 9 bases fit TRBD2. This CDR3 region has 16 residues. After removal of 0 bases from V and 4 bases from J, the junction contained 4 bases not matched to a gene. CDR1 and CDR2 (germline): MRHNA, SNTAGT. The chain's CDR3 is CASSDSKTSGYNEQFF. The CDR3 nucleotides are TGTGCCAGCAGTGACTCGAAGACTAGCGGTTACAATGAGCAGTTCTTC.

The chain uses TRBV4-1 and TRBJ2-3; 11 bases agree with TRBD2. Germline CDR1 is MGHRA and CDR2 is YSYEKL. Unmatched junction bases numbered 13, after V lost 0 bases and J lost 5 bases. The CDR3 is 19 residues long. CDR3 protein: CASSQEADSGRAVKDTQYF. Written as DNA, the CDR3 is TGCGCCAGCAGCCAAGAGGCCGATAGCGGGAGGGCCGTGAAAGATACGCAGTATTTT.

This rearrangement joins TRBV7-2 to TRBJ2-7; the match to TRBD2 covers 9 bases. This CDR3 has 15 amino acids. V gave up 5 bases and J gave up 2 bases; unmatched junction bases: 7. Germline V gives CDR1 SGHTA, CDR2 FQGNSA. CDR3 nucleotides: TGTGCCAGCAGCCCAGGACTAGCGCGAACCTACGAGCAGTACTTC. Protein product: CASSPGLARTYEQYF.

This clone was seen only a few times. The chain links TRBV4-2 to TRBJ2-7; no firm D call. The CDR3 length is 14 residues. V lost 1 base, J lost 5 bases, and 12 bases lay in between. The V gene's germline CDR1 is LGHNA and CDR2 YNFKEQ. CDR3 in amino acids: CASSQVSRRDEQYF. For the CDR3, the DNA is TGTGCCAGCAGCCAAGTCTCCCGCCGGGACGAGCAGTACTTC.

This clone was found once. This sequence joins TRBV29-1 and TRBJ1-3, with D perhaps TRBD1 (5 bases). Trimming removed 4 bases from V and 3 bases from J, with 10 bases in between. Germline V lookup: CDR1 SQVTM, CDR2 ANQGSEA. This CDR3 is 13 amino acids long. The CDR3 DNA reads as TGCAGCGTTGTCGGAGGGGTTGGAAACACCATATATTTT. The encoded protein is CSVVGGVGNTIYF.

The rearrangement links TRBV11-3 to TRBJ2-1; D is uncertain. This CDR3 is built from 15 residues. Germline V CDR1 and CDR2: SGHNT, YENEEA. The V end lost 1 base, the J end lost 3 bases, and 10 bases lay between the germline ends. CDR3 residues: CASSLGCANYNEQFF. The CDR3 nucleotides read TGTGCCAGCAGCTTAGGCTGTGCTAACTACAATGAGCAGTTCTTC.

The CDR3 reads CASSFAGVTYEQYF. In DNA form, the CDR3 reads TGTGCCAGCAGCTTCGCGGGGGTCACCTACGAGCAGTACTTC. The chain recombines TRBV7-9 with TRBJ2-7; TRBD2 agrees at 7 bases. Germline values: CDR1 SEHNR, CDR2 FQNEAQ (reference sequence). Trimming took 3 bases from V and 2 from J; bases not matched to a gene: 4. The CDR3 length is 14 residues.

This rearrangement joins TRBV9 to TRBJ2-6; 7 bases match TRBD1. Germline V gene lookup returns CDR1 SGDLS and CDR2 YYNGEE. V shed 4 bases, J shed 2 bases, and the junction held 15 bases outside the gene matches. The CDR3 runs 19 residues. CDR3: CASSPTPKEQGTGANVLTF. The CDR3 bases are TGTGCCAGCAGCCCAACACCAAAGGAACAGGGGACTGGGGCCAACGTCCTGACTTTC.

The chain employs TRBV28 and TRBJ2-7, with D perhaps TRBD2 (7 bases). The CDR3 runs 18 residues. In germline, CDR1 is MDHEN, CDR2 SYDVKM. Trimming took 3 bases from V and 5 from J, leaving 26 bases between them. The CDR3 sequence is CASSLFRGAGFALHEQYF. CDR3 coding DNA: TGTGCCAGCAGTTTGTTTCGGGGGGCTGGGTTCGCCCTCCACGAGCAGTACTTC. The full variable domain, completed using reference TRBV28 and TRBJ2-7, is DVKVTQSSRYLVKRTGEKVFLECVQDMDHENMFWYRQDPGLGLRLIYFSYDVKMKEKGDIPEGYSVSREKKERFSLILESASTNQTSMYLCASSLFRGAGFALHEQYFGPGTRLTVT.

V and J are TRBV11-3 and TRBJ1-2; a possible D gene is TRBD1 (5 bases). The CDR3 contains 13 residues. Per the germline V gene, CDR1 is SGHNT and CDR2 is YENEEA. V shed 6 bases and J shed 0 bases, with 8 bases lying between them. This chain's CDR3 is CASRGGTNYGYTF. The DNA for the CDR3 is TGTGCCAGCAGGGGGGGGACTAACTATGGCTACACCTTC.

This clone has only one observation. The J gene is TRBJ2-7, the V gene TRBV6-1, with 7 bases that match TRBD1. The CDR3 runs to 14 residues. The V segment lost 6 bases and the J segment 2 bases; nucleotides outside the gene matches: 7. CDR1 is MNHNS and CDR2 is SASEGT in the germline V gene. CDR3 loop: CASSAGTAPYEQYF. CDR3 DNA: TGTGCCAGCAGCGCCGGGACAGCGCCCTACGAGCAGTACTTC.

The CDR3 coding sequence is TGCGCCAGCAGCCAAGATAGGGGACAGGTCAATTCCTACGAGCAGTACTTC. As protein: CASSQDRGQVNSYEQYF. The J gene is TRBJ2-7, the V gene TRBV4-3; TRBD1 matches 8 bases. CDR1 LGHNA and CDR2 YSLEER come from the germline V gene. V trimming: 0 bases; J trimming: 1 base; junction bases outside the gene matches: 8. There are 17 residues in the CDR3.

This chain uses TRBV10-3 with TRBJ2-7, with 8 nucleotides matching TRBD2. This CDR3 contains 14 residues. Germline V gives CDR1 ENHRY, CDR2 SYGVKD. Trimming cost V 6 bases and J 0 bases; bases outside gene matches: 4. CDR3 in DNA: TGTGCCATCAGCCCCGCGGGGGGCTCCTACGAGCAGTACTTC. Its translation is CAISPAGGSYEQYF.

This sequence joins TRBV14 and TRBJ2-3; a possible D gene is TRBD2 (5 bases). This CDR3 has 21 residues. The V end was cut by 4 bases, the J end by 0 bases, with 29 bases between. From germline, CDR1 is SGHDN and CDR2 FVKESK. CDR3 protein: CASSLGPSRGSVRPSTDTQYF. The CDR3 DNA follows: TGTGCCAGCAGCCTTGGGCCCTCACGGGGTAGCGTGCGACCTAGCACAGATACGCAGTATTTT.

The chain recombines TRBV7-9 with TRBJ1-2, with TRBD1 as a possible D gene (5 bases). V gave up 3 bases and J gave up 1 base, with 21 bases separating them. This CDR3 comprises 18 residues. Germline CDR1 reads SEHNR; CDR2 reads FQNEAQ (reference sequence). The CDR3 protein is CASSFIFGQGGHNYGYTF. In DNA, the CDR3 is TGTGCCAGCAGCTTCATTTTCGGGCAGGGCGGACATAACTATGGCTACACCTTC.

Only a few counts were recorded for this clone. The rearrangement links TRBV19 to TRBJ2-7; 7 nucleotides align to TRBD1. Germline CDR1 LNHDA, CDR2 SQIVND (reference sequence). The CDR3 sequence is 12 residues long. The V segment lost 8 bases and the J segment 6 bases; nucleotides outside the gene matches: 7. DNA for the CDR3: TGTGCCAGTGGTGCAGGGGGTTCCGAGCAGTACTTC. Its translation: CASGAGGSEQYF.